This T cell receptor beta chain was sequenced for a study of blood T cell repertoires in COVID-19. Overall study: Researchers got acute and convalescent COVID-19 samples from the United States, Italy and Spain. In each case, the material was cDNA or gDNA derived from T cells, B-cell-depleted T cells, or PBMCs.

Participant age was roughly 18 to 90 years, and participants resided in about two dozen US areas. Membership in each cohort depended on participant-reported clinical history. The length of the CDR3 is 17 residues. The germline CDR1 and CDR2 sequences are KGHDR and SFDVKD. V gave up 1 base and J gave up 2 bases; unmatched junction bases: 10. Here immunoSEQ multiplex PCR was the method, and the copy in TCRdb shows in-frame clones only, minus some. The table lists around 320,000 clones, roughly 91% of them singletons, with less than 3.5% in the top ten. The chain uses TRBV24-1 and TRBJ2-7; 7 bases line up with TRBD1. Input material: PBMCs or T cells enriched from blood (not recorded which). The receptor's source is a woman in her forties or fifties who had been exposed to COVID-19. The CDR3 bases are TGTGCCACCAGTGATTTACACAGGGGCCCGAACACCTACGAGCAGTACTTC. Protein product: CATSDLHRGPNTYEQYF.